Below, 8 T cell receptor beta chains from the same sample are listed, as sequenced in a study of T cell changes during pregnancy in multiple sclerosis. This table comes from immunoSEQ multiplex PCR, and its TCRdb copy is limited to in-frame clones, with some not included. The profile shows 50,000 to 70,000 clones, roughly 89% of them singletons. Sequenced here: peripheral blood, sampled after pregnancy. All receptors come from a female donor in good health, enrolled as a control in a pregnancy study.

This clone has a handful of counts. The genes are TRBV4-2 and TRBJ1-2; D gene unclear. Trimming stripped 0 bases from V and 8 bases from J, with 10 bases between. The CDR3 runs to 13 residues. The germline V gene encodes CDR1 LGHNA and CDR2 YNFKEQ. CDR3 sequence reads: CASSQDGVKGYTF. Here the CDR3 DNA reads TGTGCCAGCAGCCAAGACGGGGTGAAGGGCTACACCTTC.

The chain recombines TRBV9 with TRBJ2-1, with 9 bases identical to TRBD1. The germline CDR1 and CDR2 sequences are SGDLS and YYNGEE. The V and J ends lost 3 bases and 0 bases, in that order; junction bases with no gene match: 1. The CDR3 totals 15 residues. The CDR3 coding sequence is TGTGCCAGCAGCGCGGACAGGGGCTCCTACAATGAGCAGTTCTTC. It specifies CASSADRGSYNEQFF.

This clone was found once. The chain employs TRBV5-1 and TRBJ1-1; D might be TRBD1 (5 bases). CDR1 and CDR2 (germline): SGHRS, YFSETQ. The V end was cut by 4 bases, the J end by 4 bases, with 17 bases between. This CDR3 spans 15 amino acids. In DNA, the CDR3 is TGCGCCAGCAGCGCCTCCCAGGGTCTGGTCACTGAAGCTTTCTTT. Its protein is CASSASQGLVTEAFF.

V is TRBV9 and J is TRBJ1-5; 7 nucleotides line up with TRBD1. This CDR3 region has 15 residues. Trimming removed 3 bases from V and 5 bases from J; junction bases left unmatched: 8. Per germline, CDR1 SGDLS and CDR2 YYNGEE. CDR3 DNA: TGTGCCAGCAGCGAGAGGACAGGAGGCGATCAGCCCCAGCATTTT. This encodes CASSERTGGDQPQHF.

This chain uses TRBV10-2 with TRBJ2-3; the match to TRBD1 covers 11 bases. Germline V gene sequence: CDR1 WSHSY, CDR2 SAAADI. The V and J ends lost 2 bases and 5 bases, in that order; junction bases with no gene match: 9. The length of the CDR3 is 17 residues. The CDR3 DNA sequence: TGCGCCAGCAGTGAGAATTGGGGGGGACAGGGGGAAGATACGCAGTATTTT. Its translation is CASSENWGGQGEDTQYF.

V is TRBV9 and J is TRBJ1-6; TRBD1 matches 10 bases. The germline V gene encodes CDR1 SGDLS and CDR2 YYNGEE. The V and J ends lost 4 bases and 8 bases, in that order; junction bases with no gene match: 6. The CDR3 is 15 amino acids. The CDR3 is CASSLLTGGDSPLHF. As DNA, the CDR3 is TGTGCCAGCAGCCTTCTGACAGGGGGCGATTCACCCCTCCACTTT.

The chain links TRBV14 to TRBJ2-1, with 8 bases lining up with TRBD2. The length of the CDR3 is 15 residues. Losses at the gene ends were 6 bases for V and 9 bases for J; bases not matched to a gene: 13. Germline-derived CDR1 and CDR2 are SGHDN and FVKESK. CDR3 protein: CASSERVGGGSEQFF. CDR3 in DNA: TGTGCCAGCAGTGAAAGGGTTGGCGGGGGGAGTGAGCAGTTCTTC.

The gene calls are TRBV7-9 and TRBJ2-3; D remains unclear. The V gene's germline CDR1 is SEHNR and CDR2 FQNEAQ (reference sequence). The length of the CDR3 is 15 residues. The germline V and J ends were trimmed by 5 bases and 2 bases, with 14 bases remaining between them. The CDR3 DNA reads TGTGCCAGCAGCCTCCGGGTTCCGACCACAGATACGCAGTATTTT. This codes for CASSLRVPTTDTQYF.